These 30 T cell receptor beta chains were all obtained from the same sample, sequenced in a study of Ad26.COV2.S vaccination and SARS-CoV-2 variants listed by TCRdb under 2021. The label giving this sample's treatment or condition can be read as: around 19 received Ad26.COV2.S at low or high dose, single or two shots; 5 received placebo; per-sample allocation not given. Repertoires of vaccine and placebo recipients were sequenced from samples collected on day 63 after the first injection. Libraries were constructed by the immunoSEQ multiplex PCR assay. TCRdb holds this immuneACCESS table with in-frame rearrangements only. Some clones are missing; in checked studies, unresolved V genes explain under half, and the rest has no known cause. In this sample the table shows 440,000 or so clones, roughly nine tenths of which occur a single time. The top ten clones comprise roughly 1.7% of the sample. The specimen was peripheral blood, collected in a trial of Ad26.COV2.S vaccine versus placebo. These receptors all come from a person between 18 and 65 years old who received the Ad26.COV2.S COVID-19 vaccine or a placebo.

J is TRBJ1-3 and V is TRBV7-9, with 8 bases that match TRBD1. Germline values: CDR1 SEHNR, CDR2 FQNEAQ (reference sequence). This CDR3 region has 15 residues. The junction had 7 bases not matched to a gene; V was cut back by 5 bases and J by 4 bases. CDR3 in amino acids: CASSQDRAEGNTIYF. The CDR3 DNA follows: TGTGCCAGCAGCCAGGACAGGGCCGAAGGAAACACCATATATTTT.

The CDR3 region is CASSEVVRLSGYTF. The CDR3 DNA reads TGTGCCAGCAGTGAAGTGGTCAGGCTTTCCGGCTACACCTTC. The chain joins TRBV2 to TRBJ1-2; D gene ambiguous. Germline values: CDR1 SNHLY, CDR2 FYNNEI. Trimming shortened V by 1 base and J by 8 bases, and 14 bases separated the two germline ends. The CDR3 runs 14 residues.

The chain combines TRBV7-3 with TRBJ2-2; D is perhaps TRBD2 (5 bases). Germline V gives CDR1 SGHTA, CDR2 FQGTGA. This CDR3 region has 16 residues. V dropped 4 bases and J dropped 5 bases, with 17 bases sitting between them. The DNA for the CDR3 is TGTGCCAGCAGCTCCGGAGGAAATCTGGGAACCGGGGAGCTGTTTTTT. Residues: CASSSGGNLGTGELFF.

Regarding this clone: At the DNA level, this CDR3 is encoded by other sequences in the same sample as well. This sequence joins TRBV6-5 and TRBJ2-7, with TRBD1 matching over 9 bases. V lost 0 bases, J lost 2 bases, and 2 bases stayed unmatched. Germline CDR1 MNHEY, CDR2 SVGAGI. This CDR3 contains 15 residues. CDR3 sequence reads: CASSYSGTGTYEQYF. CDR3 coding DNA: TGTGCCAGCAGTTACTCCGGGACAGGGACCTACGAGCAGTACTTC.

In its sample, this clone was seen many times. V usage is TRBV28 and J usage is TRBJ1-2; 9 nucleotides agree with TRBD1. Germline values: CDR1 MDHEN, CDR2 SYDVKM. The CDR3 is 15 residues long. The V and J ends lost 6 bases and 5 bases, in that order; junction bases with no gene match: 10. CDR3 nucleotide sequence: TGTGCCAGCAGCCACGGGACAGGGCTGGGGTATGGCTACACCTTC. It translates to CASSHGTGLGYGYTF.

The CDR3 here is CASSSSPRPSRYNEQFF. DNA of the CDR3: TGTGCCAGCAGCTCCTCCCCCCGCCCTAGCAGGTACAATGAGCAGTTCTTC. J is TRBJ2-1 and V is TRBV13; possibly TRBD2 for D (5 bases). The germline V gene has CDR1 PRHDT and CDR2 FYEKMQ (reference sequence). This CDR3 region has 17 residues. Trimming stripped 4 bases from V and 4 bases from J, with 20 bases between.

The chain couples TRBV28 to TRBJ1-5; D unclear. From germline, CDR1 is MDHEN and CDR2 SYDVKM. Trimming removed 8 bases from V and 4 bases from J, with 6 bases in between. This CDR3 region has 11 residues. CDR3: CASRTNQPQHF. As DNA, the CDR3 is TGTGCCAGCCGCACTAATCAGCCCCAGCATTTT.

The rearrangement uses TRBV28 and TRBJ1-5; 7 bases are a match to TRBD1. V was clipped by 2 bases and J by 2 bases; unmatched bases: 6. In germline, CDR1 is MDHEN, CDR2 SYDVKM. CDR3 length equals 16 residues. CDR3: CASSLPPDRGNQPQHF. The CDR3 nucleotides are TGTGCCAGCAGTTTACCCCCTGACAGGGGCAATCAGCCCCAGCATTTT.

This rearrangement joins TRBV5-1 to TRBJ1-2; D not resolved. CDR1 and CDR2 from the germline V gene are SGHRS and YFSETQ. Trimming left V 0 bases short and J 1 base short, with 10 bases between. The CDR3 is made up of 15 amino acids. Here the CDR3 DNA reads TGCGCCAGCAGCTTGGATACAGCAAATAACTATGGCTACACCTTC. It specifies CASSLDTANNYGYTF.

The chain uses TRBV27 and TRBJ2-1, with D unclear. Germline V gene lookup returns CDR1 MNHEY and CDR2 SMNVEV (reference sequence). The CDR3 extends over 15 amino acids. The V end lost 0 bases, the J end lost 7 bases, and 13 bases lay between the germline ends. The CDR3 nucleotides are TGTGCCAGCAGTTTATCGAAGGCTAGTCTGAATGAGCAGTTCTTC. Its translation: CASSLSKASLNEQFF.

This chain links TRBV19 with TRBJ2-1; D is unresolved. Looked up from germline, CDR1 is LNHDA and CDR2 is SQIVND (reference sequence). This CDR3 is built from 14 residues. The V end lost 5 bases, the J end lost 4 bases, and 12 bases lay between the germline ends. CDR3 loop: CASSPRPIYNEQFF. The CDR3 DNA is TGTGCCAGTAGTCCCCGACCGATATACAATGAGCAGTTCTTC.

The chain employs TRBV30 and TRBJ1-4; 7 bases align to TRBD1. J was trimmed by 3 bases and V by 0 bases; bases with no gene match: 4. This CDR3 has 15 residues. Germline assignment: CDR1 GTSNPN and CDR2 SVGIG (reference sequence). DNA of the CDR3: TGTGCCTGGAGTGTAATGACAGGGCCTAATGAAAAACTGTTTTTT. Translating it yields CAWSVMTGPNEKLFF.

This chain uses TRBV5-4 with TRBJ2-7; 8 bases map to TRBD2. Germline CDR1 and CDR2: SGHNT and YYREEE (reference sequence). Trimming removed 4 bases from V and 3 bases from J; junction bases left unmatched: 9. This CDR3 is 15 amino acids long. CDR3 residues: CASSPGRAIRYEQYF. CDR3 sequence (DNA): TGTGCCAGCAGCCCCGGGAGGGCCATACGCTACGAGCAGTACTTC.

This chain links TRBV28 with TRBJ1-5, with no clear D. Per the germline V gene, CDR1 is MDHEN and CDR2 is SYDVKM. Trimming cost V 8 bases and J 9 bases, with 11 bases left between them. The CDR3 is 11 residues long. CDR3 DNA: TGTGCCAGCGCACTCCGTTGGCCCCAGCATTTT. It is translated as CASALRWPQHF.

Regarding this clone: An end of the junction differs from the germline gene, which may be a read error. The rearrangement links TRBV9 to TRBJ2-3; no definite D call. There are 16 residues in the CDR3. Germline assignment: CDR1 SGDLS and CDR2 YYNGEE. The CDR3 bases are TGTGCCAGCAGCGTACCCCGGACGGCCCCCACAGATACGCAGTTTTTT. Its protein is CASSVPRTAPTDTQFF.

This chain's CDR3 is CASSSQLGGSPLHF. In DNA, the CDR3 is TGTGCCAGCAGCTCCCAATTAGGGGGATCACCCCTCCACTTT. The J gene is TRBJ1-6, the V gene TRBV9, with D possibly matching TRBD1 (6 bases). The CDR3 consists of 14 residues. V shed 4 bases and J shed 10 bases, with 15 bases lying between them. In germline, CDR1 is SGDLS, CDR2 YYNGEE. The full variable domain, in which reference TRBV9 and TRBJ1-6 provide the parts outside the CDR3, is DSGVTQTPKHLITATGQRVTLRCSPRSGDLSVYWYQQSLDQGLQFLIQYYNGEERAKGNILERFSAQQFPDLHSELNLSSLELGDSALYFCASSSQLGGSPLHFGNGTRLTVT.

This clone appeared a single time. The chain carries TRBV19 and TRBJ1-1, with D tentatively TRBD1 (5 bases). Germline V gene data show CDR1 as LNHDA and CDR2 as SQIVND (reference sequence). The CDR3 is made up of 16 amino acids. With 6 bases removed from V and 5 bases from J, the gap between germline ends came to 22 bases. DNA for the CDR3: TGTGCCAGTAGCCTTCTGACAGCCCCCACGAGGACTGAAGCTTTCTTT. This sequence encodes CASSLLTAPTRTEAFF.

This clone was seen once. The chain couples TRBV28 to TRBJ2-7; 11 nucleotides agree with TRBD2. CDR1 is MDHEN, CDR2 SYDVKM, per germline. CDR3 length: 16 residues. V lost 6 bases and J lost 6; bases outside the gene matches: 13. CDR3 loop: CASSTGTSGPRLEQYF. In DNA, the CDR3 is TGTGCCAGCAGCACCGGGACTAGCGGCCCCCGACTCGAGCAGTACTTC.

This clone showed up just a few times. The rearrangement joins TRBV7-9 to TRBJ1-3; D gene ambiguous. The germline V gene encodes CDR1 SEHNR and CDR2 FQNEAQ (reference sequence). This CDR3 region has 16 residues. V lost 4 bases and J 2 bases, leaving 15 bases between the germline ends. The DNA for the CDR3 is TGTGCCAGCAGCTCTTATCCTAAGACCCCTGGAAACACCATATATTTT. The encoded protein is CASSSYPKTPGNTIYF.

The chain uses TRBV28 and TRBJ2-5, with D possibly TRBD2 on 6 matching bases. The CDR3 is 13 amino acids. CDR1 is MDHEN, CDR2 SYDVKM, per germline. Trimming stripped 6 bases from V and 5 bases from J, with 13 bases between. CDR3 DNA sequence: TGTGCCAGCAGAAAGACTAGTTTCGAGACCCAGTACTTC. This translates into CASRKTSFETQYF.

The V and J genes are TRBV6-5 and TRBJ2-1; 13 bases agree with TRBD2. With 6 bases clipped from V and 8 bases from J, the junction kept 4 bases outside the gene matches. CDR1 is MNHEY, CDR2 SVGAGI, per germline. The CDR3 contains 14 residues. The CDR3 DNA reads as TGTGCCAGCAGAACTAGCGGGGGGGTCGATGAGCAGTTCTTC. Protein product: CASRTSGGVDEQFF.

V gene TRBV2 combines with J gene TRBJ1-5, with a tentative D call TRBD1 (6 bases). The V and J ends lost 8 bases and 5 bases respectively, with 13 bases between them. Germline loops: CDR1 SNHLY, CDR2 FYNNEI. The CDR3 has 13 amino acids. CDR3 nucleotides: TGTGCCAGCCGAGGGGGGGAGGATCAGCCCCAGCATTTT. Amino acids: CASRGGEDQPQHF.

The CDR3 DNA reads as TGTGCCAGCAGTGAAGGTTGGGGGGCGCGAATAGATACGCAGTATTTT. Protein sequence: CASSEGWGARIDTQYF. The V and J genes are TRBV2 and TRBJ2-3; D may be TRBD1 or TRBD2 (6 bases each). Per the germline V gene, CDR1 is SNHLY and CDR2 is FYNNEI. Trimming stripped 1 base from V and 5 bases from J, with 16 bases between. CDR3 length equals 16 residues.

The V gene is TRBV7-6, the J gene TRBJ2-7; D might be TRBD1 (5 bases). V was trimmed by 3 bases and J by 3 bases, leaving 12 bases between them. CDR1 and CDR2 from the germline V gene are SGHVS and FNYEAQ. The CDR3 is 14 residues long. CDR3 DNA: TGTGCCAGCAGCTTGGGGCAGCCCAACTACGAGCAGTACTTC. It yields the protein CASSLGQPNYEQYF.

The chain links TRBV9 to TRBJ1-6, with a possible D match to TRBD1 (6 bases). Germline-derived CDR1 and CDR2 are SGDLS and YYNGEE. The CDR3 is 15 residues long. The germline V and J ends were trimmed by 4 bases and 6 bases, with 14 bases remaining between them. The CDR3 region is CASSPRTAFNSPLHF. Written as DNA, the CDR3 is TGTGCCAGCAGCCCTCGGACAGCTTTTAATTCACCCCTCCACTTT.

J is TRBJ1-5 and V is TRBV5-1, with a possible D match to TRBD1 (6 bases). This CDR3 has 19 amino acids. Per the germline V gene, CDR1 is SGHRS and CDR2 is YFSETQ. V lost 4 bases and J lost 1, with 24 bases in between. The CDR3 reads CASSAPAGKGGRSNQPQHF. Written as DNA, the CDR3 is TGCGCCAGCAGCGCCCCGGCGGGGAAGGGGGGACGCAGCAATCAGCCCCAGCATTTT.

The V gene is TRBV7-8, the J gene TRBJ1-6; the match to TRBD1 covers 7 bases. Germline assignment: CDR1 SGHVS and CDR2 FQNEAQ. The CDR3 loop spans 15 amino acids. J lost 6 bases, V lost 5 bases, and 7 bases had no gene match. CDR3 in DNA: TGTGCCAGCAGCACGCGGGCAGGGGGTAATTCACCCCTCCACTTT. Translation: CASSTRAGGNSPLHF. Variable domain in full (rest from reference TRBV7-8 and TRBJ1-6): GAGVSQSPRYKVAKRGQDVALRCDPISGHVSLFWYQQALGQGPEFLTYFQNEAQLDKSGLPSDRFFAERPEGSVSTLKIQRTQQEDSAVYLCASSTRAGGNSPLHFGNGTRLTVT.

This chain's CDR3 is CASSSLRGRRANVLTF. The CDR3 nucleotides read TGTGCCAGCAGCTCCCTTCGAGGGAGAAGGGCCAACGTCCTGACTTTC. The V gene is TRBV7-9, the J gene TRBJ2-6, with a tentative D call TRBD2 (5 bases). Per the germline V gene, CDR1 is SEHNR and CDR2 is FQNEAQ (reference sequence). This CDR3 has 16 residues. Trimming took 4 bases from V and 5 from J, leaving 15 bases between them.

The chain joins TRBV18 to TRBJ2-5; 8 bases map to TRBD1. Germline-derived CDR1 and CDR2 are KGHSH and LQKENI. The CDR3 spans 15 residues. The V gene end was trimmed by 1 base and the J gene end by 2 bases; junction bases not matched to a gene: 3. The CDR3 spells CASSPRRTGQETQYF. DNA of the CDR3: TGTGCCAGCTCACCACGCAGGACAGGGCAAGAGACCCAGTACTTC.

The genes are TRBV7-9 and TRBJ2-1, with TRBD2 matching 13 bases. The CDR3 contains 17 residues. Trimming at V came to 1 base and at J to 8 bases, leaving 8 bases not matched to a gene. Germline-derived CDR1 and CDR2 are SEHNR and FQNEAQ (reference sequence). DNA of the CDR3: TGTGCCAGCAGCTTAGTCGTAACTAGCGGGGGGGCACATGAGCAGTTCTTC. Protein sequence: CASSLVVTSGGAHEQFF.